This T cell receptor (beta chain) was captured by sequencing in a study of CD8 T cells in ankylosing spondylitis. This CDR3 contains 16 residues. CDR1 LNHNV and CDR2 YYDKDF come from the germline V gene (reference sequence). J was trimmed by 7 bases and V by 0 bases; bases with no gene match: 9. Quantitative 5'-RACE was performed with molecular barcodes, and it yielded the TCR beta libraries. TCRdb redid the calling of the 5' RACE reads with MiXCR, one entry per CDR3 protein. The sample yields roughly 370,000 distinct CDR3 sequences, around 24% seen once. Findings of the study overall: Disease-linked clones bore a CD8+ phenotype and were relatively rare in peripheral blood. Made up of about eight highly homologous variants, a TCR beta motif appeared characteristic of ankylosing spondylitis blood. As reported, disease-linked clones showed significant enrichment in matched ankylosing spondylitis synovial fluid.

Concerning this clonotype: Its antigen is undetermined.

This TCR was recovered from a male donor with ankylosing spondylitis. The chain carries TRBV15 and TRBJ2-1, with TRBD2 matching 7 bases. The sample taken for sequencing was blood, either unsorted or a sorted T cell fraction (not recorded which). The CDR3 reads CATSRDLGGVLNEQFF. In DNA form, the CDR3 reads TGTGCCACCAGCAGAGATCTTGGGGGGGTCTTAAATGAGCAGTTCTTC. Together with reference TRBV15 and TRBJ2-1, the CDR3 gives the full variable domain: DAMVIQNPRYQVTQFGKPVTLSCSQTLNHNVMYWYQQKSSQAPKLLFHYYDKDFNNEADTPDNFQSRRPNTSFCFLDIRSPGLGDTAMYLCATSRDLGGVLNEQFFGPGTRLTVL.